This TCR beta chain was obtained from a study of control samples from healthy donors and cancer patients. Repertoires were generated with immunoSEQ multiplex PCR, while TCRdb's copy carries only in-frame clones and drops some. The repertoire consists of about 130,000 clones, with approximately 92% occurring once and the leading ten covering 2% to 3%. This clone occurred once. With V trimmed by 0 bases and J by 1 base, 2 bases remained unmatched. This CDR3 is built from 15 residues. The germline V gene encodes CDR1 SGHRS and CDR2 YFSETQ. This rearrangement joins TRBV5-1 to TRBJ2-5; 8 bases match TRBD1. The receptor's source is a middle-aged man in good health. The specimen was blood. Here the CDR3 DNA reads TGCGCCAGCAGCTTGGTGGGGACAGGCCAAGAGACCCAGTACTTC. Residues: CASSLVGTGQETQYF.